This T cell receptor (beta chain) was sequenced for a study of blood T cell repertoires in COVID-19. Trimming pared 4 bases from V and 0 bases from J, leaving 9 bases between. Germline V lookup: CDR1 MNHEY, CDR2 SVGAGI. This CDR3 has 14 amino acids. TCRdb's copy holds only in-frame clones and misses some; the assay was immunoSEQ multiplex PCR. The profile shows about 280,000 clones, almost 90% of them singletons. The chain links TRBV6-5 to TRBJ1-2, with D uncertain. The sequence was obtained from a woman between 18 and 29 years old with acute COVID-19. Sequenced material: PBMCs or T cells enriched from blood (not recorded which). CDR3: CASSFSGSNYGYTF. DNA of the CDR3: TGTGCCAGCAGTTTCTCCGGGTCTAACTATGGCTACACCTTC.